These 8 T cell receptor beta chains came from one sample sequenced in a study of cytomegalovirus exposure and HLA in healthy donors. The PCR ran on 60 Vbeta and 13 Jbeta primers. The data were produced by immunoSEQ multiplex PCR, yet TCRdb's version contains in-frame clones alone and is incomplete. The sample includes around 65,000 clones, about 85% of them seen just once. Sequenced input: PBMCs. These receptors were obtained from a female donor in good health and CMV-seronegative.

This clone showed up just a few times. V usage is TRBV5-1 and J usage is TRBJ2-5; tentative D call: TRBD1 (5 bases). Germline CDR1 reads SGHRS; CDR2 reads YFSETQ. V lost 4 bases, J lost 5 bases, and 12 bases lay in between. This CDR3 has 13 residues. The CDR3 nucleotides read TGCGCCAGCAGCCTCGACAGTAGGGAGACCCAGTACTTC. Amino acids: CASSLDSRETQYF.

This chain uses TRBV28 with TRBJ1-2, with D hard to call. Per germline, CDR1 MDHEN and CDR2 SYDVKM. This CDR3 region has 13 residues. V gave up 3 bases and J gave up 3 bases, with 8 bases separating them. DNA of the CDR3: TGTGCCAGCAGTTTTAACAGAGACTATGGCTACACCTTC. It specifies CASSFNRDYGYTF.

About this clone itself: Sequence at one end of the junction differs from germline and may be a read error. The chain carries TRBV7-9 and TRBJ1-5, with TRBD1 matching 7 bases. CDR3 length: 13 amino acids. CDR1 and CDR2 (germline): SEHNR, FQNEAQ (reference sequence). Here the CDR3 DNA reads TGTTCCAGCAGCTTACAGGGGAACCAGCCCCAGCATTTT. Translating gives CSSSLQGNQPQHF.

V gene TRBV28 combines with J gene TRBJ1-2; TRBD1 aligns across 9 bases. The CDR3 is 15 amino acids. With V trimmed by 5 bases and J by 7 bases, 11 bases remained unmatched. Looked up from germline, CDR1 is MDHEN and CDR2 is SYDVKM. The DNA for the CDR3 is TGTGCCAGCAGTCCCGGGACAGGGCTCTGGGGTGGCTACACCTTC. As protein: CASSPGTGLWGGYTF.

The DNA for the CDR3 is TGTGCCAGCAGCTTGGCCCCTAACACTGAAGCTTTCTTT. Translated: CASSLAPNTEAFF. The chain links TRBV5-4 to TRBJ1-1; D is unclear. There are 13 residues in the CDR3. Trimming took 0 bases from V and 2 from J, leaving 5 bases between them. Germline CDR1 and CDR2: SGHNT and YYREEE (reference sequence).

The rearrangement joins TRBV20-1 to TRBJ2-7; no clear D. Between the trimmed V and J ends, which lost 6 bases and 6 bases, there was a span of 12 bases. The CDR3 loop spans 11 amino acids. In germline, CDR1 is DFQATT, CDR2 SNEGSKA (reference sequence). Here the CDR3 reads CSAPLAGEQYF. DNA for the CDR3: TGCAGTGCCCCCCTGGCTGGCGAGCAGTACTTC.

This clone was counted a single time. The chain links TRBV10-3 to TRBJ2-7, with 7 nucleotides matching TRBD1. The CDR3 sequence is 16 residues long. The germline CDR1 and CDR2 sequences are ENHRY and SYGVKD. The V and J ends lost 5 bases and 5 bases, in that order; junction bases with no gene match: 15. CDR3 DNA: TGTGCCATCAGTACAACCGGAACAGGGGACCGTAACGAGCAGTACTTC. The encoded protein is CAISTTGTGDRNEQYF.

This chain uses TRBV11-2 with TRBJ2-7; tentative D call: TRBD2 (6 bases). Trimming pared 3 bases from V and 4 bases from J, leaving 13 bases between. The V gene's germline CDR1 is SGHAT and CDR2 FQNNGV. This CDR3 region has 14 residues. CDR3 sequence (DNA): TGTGCCAGCAGCTTTTTGGAGGGCCGGTACGAGCAGTACTTC. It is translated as CASSFLEGRYEQYF.